Given below is one TCR beta chain in context. Its antigen is unidentified. This sample is drawn from a study of persistence of HIV-infected CD4 T cells. Study information: Multiple blood draws of up to roughly 180 mL, except two donors with single leukapheresis.

The libraries were made with immunoSEQ version 4 in survey mode. Data came from immunoSEQ multiplex PCR; TCRdb stores just in-frame clones and leaves some out. The profile shows some 41,000 clones, about nine tenths of them singletons. Anti-CD3/anti-CD28 beads served as a nonspecific positive control stimulus. Sorting of responding CD4+ T cells relied on upregulated CD40 ligand together with CD69. These HIV-1-infected adults initiated suppressive ART in chronic infection. The receptor's source is an adult man with HIV who was CMV-seropositive. The material sequenced was CD4+ T cells sorted from PBMCs after roughly 19-hour stimulation, taken from a patient who received antiretroviral therapy.

CDR3 DNA: TGTGCCAGCAGGGAAGGACAGAGCTACACTGAAGCTTTCTTT. Protein: CASREGQSYTEAFF. The J gene is TRBJ1-1, the V gene TRBV6-6; possible D gene TRBD1, 6 bases. The V and J ends lost 6 bases and 3 bases respectively, with 14 bases between them. Germline V gene lookup returns CDR1 MNHNY and CDR2 SVGAGI (reference sequence). The CDR3 sequence is 14 residues long.